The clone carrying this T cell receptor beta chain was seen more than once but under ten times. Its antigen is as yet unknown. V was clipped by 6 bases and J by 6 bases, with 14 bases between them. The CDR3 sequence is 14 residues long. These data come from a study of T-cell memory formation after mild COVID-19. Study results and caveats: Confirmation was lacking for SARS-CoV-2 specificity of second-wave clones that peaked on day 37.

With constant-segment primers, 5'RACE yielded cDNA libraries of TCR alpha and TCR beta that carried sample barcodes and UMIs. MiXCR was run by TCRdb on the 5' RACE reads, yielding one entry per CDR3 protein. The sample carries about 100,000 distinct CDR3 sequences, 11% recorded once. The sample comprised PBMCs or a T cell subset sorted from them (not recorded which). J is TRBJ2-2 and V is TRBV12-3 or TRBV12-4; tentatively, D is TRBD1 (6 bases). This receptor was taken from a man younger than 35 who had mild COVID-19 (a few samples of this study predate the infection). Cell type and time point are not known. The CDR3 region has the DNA TGTGCCAGCAGCATCTCAAAGGGGGCCGGGGAGCTGTTTTTT. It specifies CASSISKGAGELFF.